A single sample gave rise to the 26 T cell receptor beta chains below, sequenced in a study of CD8 T cells in ankylosing spondylitis. TCRdb reanalysed the 5' RACE reads using MiXCR and keeps one entry per CDR3 protein. The profile shows approximately 340,000 distinct CDR3 sequences, roughly 15% of them singletons. Source material: blood, either unsorted or a sorted T cell fraction (not recorded which). The receptors were gathered from a male donor with ankylosing spondylitis or in good health (not recorded which).

The V call is TRBV5-1, the J call TRBJ2-1, with D hard to call. V lost 4 bases, J lost 4 bases, and 12 bases lay in between. The germline V gene has CDR1 SGHRS and CDR2 YFSETQ. The CDR3 length is 14 residues. CDR3 sequence: CASSPGRIYNEQFF. CDR3 DNA: TGCGCCAGCAGCCCCGGACGGATTTACAATGAGCAGTTCTTC. Together with reference TRBV5-1 and TRBJ2-1, the CDR3 gives the full variable domain: KAGVTQTPRYLIKTRGQQVTLSCSPISGHRSVSWYQQTPGQGLQFLFEYFSETQRNKGNFPGRFSGRQFSNSRSEMNVSTLELGDSALYLCASSPGRIYNEQFFGPGTRLTVL.

A few counts support this clonotype. This rearrangement joins TRBV10-3 to TRBJ1-2, with 7 bases identical to TRBD1. Germline loops: CDR1 ENHRY, CDR2 SYGVKD. Unmatched junction bases numbered 5, after V lost 5 bases and J lost 8 bases. CDR3 length equals 12 residues. The CDR3 DNA follows: TGTGCCATCAGTCAGACAGGGACGGGCTACACCTTC. This codes for CAISQTGTGYTF.

This clonotype was detected many times. The rearrangement joins TRBV12-3 or TRBV12-4 to TRBJ1-4; D ambiguous. CDR3 length equals 12 residues. The germline V and J ends were trimmed by 6 bases and 8 bases, with 10 bases remaining between them. CDR3 protein: CASRRVQEKLFF. DNA for the CDR3: TGTGCCAGCAGAAGGGTGCAAGAAAAACTGTTTTTT.

This clonotype was found many times. The V call is TRBV12-3 or TRBV12-4, the J call TRBJ2-3; D might be TRBD1 or TRBD2, each matching 6 bases. V was pared by 6 bases and J by 2 bases, with 12 bases between. The CDR3 is made up of 14 amino acids. Here the CDR3 reads CASSRGDTTDTQYF. Written as DNA, the CDR3 is TGTGCCAGCAGCCGCGGGGACACCACAGATACGCAGTATTTT.

The chain uses TRBV12-3 or TRBV12-4 and TRBJ1-1; weak D call: TRBD1 (5 bases). The CDR3 spans 14 residues. V lost 7 bases and J 3 bases, leaving 15 bases between the germline ends. CDR3 DNA sequence: TGTGCCAGCACCCCTTCGGGACGAGACACTGAAGCTTTCTTT. Protein sequence: CASTPSGRDTEAFF.

In its sample, this clonotype was seen a few times. The gene calls are TRBV11-2 and TRBJ2-1; TRBD2 agrees at 7 bases. This CDR3 is built from 15 residues. Germline V gives CDR1 SGHAT, CDR2 FQNNGV. Trimming at V came to 4 bases and at J to 0 bases, leaving 3 bases not matched to a gene. The DNA for the CDR3 is TGTGCCAGCAGCTACGGGACTAACTCCTACAATGAGCAGTTCTTC. Translation gives CASSYGTNSYNEQFF.

There are a few counts of this clonotype. The chain has TRBV24-1 and TRBJ2-3; D gene ambiguous. Germline loops: CDR1 KGHDR, CDR2 SFDVKD. V dropped 4 bases and J dropped 6 bases, with 10 bases sitting between them. The CDR3 sequence is 13 residues long. The CDR3: CATSDPLRDTQYF. CDR3 nucleotide sequence: TGTGCCACCAGTGACCCGCTCAGGGATACGCAGTATTTT.

This clonotype occurred a few times. The chain has TRBV2 and TRBJ1-1; D remains ambiguous. The CDR3 covers 13 residues. Germline values: CDR1 SNHLY, CDR2 FYNNEI. The ends were cut back, 6 bases at V and 0 bases at J, with 8 bases in the middle. This chain's CDR3 is CASSTNLNTEAFF. Written as DNA, the CDR3 is TGTGCCAGCAGCACCAACCTGAACACTGAAGCTTTCTTT.

V usage is TRBV3-1 and J usage is TRBJ2-7; 7 bases agree with TRBD2. The junction had 15 bases not matched to a gene; V was cut back by 0 bases and J by 7 bases. Per germline, CDR1 LGHDT and CDR2 YNNKEL (reference sequence). The CDR3 covers 17 residues. The CDR3: CASSQDPTGTAGREQYF. In DNA, the CDR3 is TGTGCCAGCAGCCAAGATCCCACCGGGACGGCCGGGAGGGAGCAGTACTTC.

This clonotype was picked up a small number of times. The rearrangement links TRBV29-1 to TRBJ2-4; no clear D. The CDR3 has 16 amino acids. V was trimmed by 4 bases and J by 1 base, leaving 17 bases between them. Germline lookup yields CDR1 SQVTM and CDR2 ANQGSEA. This CDR3 is CSVGDGLPGAKNIQYF. CDR3 DNA: TGCAGCGTTGGGGATGGGTTGCCGGGCGCCAAAAACATTCAGTACTTC.

This clonotype appeared many times. The chain links TRBV3-1 to TRBJ2-3, with D unresolved. This CDR3 is 13 amino acids long. Looked up from germline, CDR1 is LGHDT and CDR2 is YNNKEL (reference sequence). V gave up 0 bases and J gave up 3 bases, with 4 bases separating them. The CDR3 DNA reads as TGTGCCAGCAGCCAAGATCGAACAGATACGCAGTATTTT. Protein: CASSQDRTDTQYF.

In its sample, this clonotype was seen a few times. V usage is TRBV10-3 and J usage is TRBJ2-3; D is undetermined. This CDR3 has 11 residues. V was pared by 5 bases and J by 7 bases, with 7 bases between. Per germline, CDR1 ENHRY and CDR2 SYGVKD. This CDR3 is CAISQDHTQYF. For the CDR3, the DNA is TGTGCCATCAGTCAGGACCATACGCAGTATTTT.

This clonotype was observed a handful of times. CDR3: CASSLGQGGLQETQYF. In nucleotides, the CDR3 is TGCGCCAGCAGCTTGGGGCAGGGGGGCTTGCAAGAGACCCAGTACTTC. V is TRBV5-1 and J is TRBJ2-5, with D maybe TRBD1 (7 bases). Germline loops: CDR1 SGHRS, CDR2 YFSETQ. The V and J ends lost 0 bases and 2 bases respectively, with 14 bases between them. This CDR3 has 16 amino acids.

This clonotype has ten or more counts. The chain joins TRBV5-6 to TRBJ2-2; D uncertain. Trimming stripped 4 bases from V and 2 bases from J, with 12 bases between. Germline V CDR1 and CDR2: SGHDT, YYEEEE. The CDR3 runs 15 residues. DNA of the CDR3: TGTGCCAGCAGCCCTCGGAGAGTTAACACCGGGGAGCTGTTTTTT. It codes for CASSPRRVNTGELFF.

This CDR3 reads CASSLVGAGGTDTQYF. The CDR3 bases are TGCGCCAGCAGCTTGGTCGGGGCAGGGGGCACAGATACGCAGTATTTT. V gene TRBV5-1 combines with J gene TRBJ2-3; tentative D call: TRBD1 (6 bases). Between the trimmed V and J ends, which lost 0 bases and 1 base, there was a span of 12 bases. The CDR3 length is 16 residues. Germline-derived CDR1 and CDR2 are SGHRS and YFSETQ.

The V and J genes are TRBV19 and TRBJ1-2; 9 bases are a match to TRBD1. Germline CDR1 reads LNHDA; CDR2 reads SQIVND (reference sequence). V gave up 0 bases and J gave up 4 bases; unmatched junction bases: 3. This CDR3 has 15 residues. CDR3 sequence reads: CASSIDGTGIYGYTF. The CDR3, as DNA: TGTGCCAGTAGTATAGATGGGACAGGGATCTATGGCTACACCTTC.

In regard to this clonotype: Germline is not matched at one junction end, which may reflect a read error. V is TRBV10-3 and J is TRBJ1-3; D remains ambiguous. The germline CDR1 and CDR2 sequences are ENHRY and SYGVKD. The CDR3 runs to 14 residues. This chain's CDR3 is CAISGGTDPINAHF. CDR3 DNA sequence: TGTGCCATCAGTGGGGGAACGGACCCGATTAACGCACATTTT.

The chain employs TRBV12-3 or TRBV12-4 and TRBJ2-1; 13 bases fit TRBD2. Unmatched junction bases numbered 3, after V lost 1 base and J lost 9 bases. The CDR3 is 15 residues long. The CDR3 coding sequence is TGTGCCAGCAGTTTAGAATGGACTAGCGGGAGTGAGCAGTTCTTC. The encoded protein is CASSLEWTSGSEQFF.

The rearrangement joins TRBV10-3 to TRBJ2-7, with D maybe TRBD1 (7 bases). The V gene lost 0 bases and the J gene lost 3 bases, with 15 bases spanning the gap. CDR3 length: 16 amino acids. Germline lookup yields CDR1 ENHRY and CDR2 SYGVKD. CDR3 sequence (DNA): TGTGCCATCAGTGAGTCTTCGACAGGGCGGGACTACGAGCAGTACTTC. This encodes CAISESSTGRDYEQYF.

This clonotype appeared once. The chain couples TRBV10-1 to TRBJ2-1; possible D gene TRBD1, 5 bases. The germline V gene has CDR1 WNHNN and CDR2 SYGVQD (reference sequence). The CDR3 runs to 14 residues. The V end lost 2 bases, the J end lost 0 bases, and 5 bases lay between the germline ends. The CDR3: CASSEDSSYNEQFF. The CDR3 DNA reads as TGCGCCAGCAGTGAGGACAGCTCCTACAATGAGCAGTTCTTC.

This clonotype has a count of ten or more. This sequence joins TRBV5-1 and TRBJ1-6; D not resolved. The CDR3 sequence is 16 residues long. Trimming removed 4 bases at V and 0 bases at J, with 11 bases between. The germline V gene encodes CDR1 SGHRS and CDR2 YFSETQ. CDR3: CASSLAGSSYNSPLHF. The DNA of the CDR3 is TGCGCCAGCAGCCTGGCCGGGAGCTCCTATAATTCACCCCTCCACTTT. Full variable domain (remainder filled in from reference TRBV5-1 and TRBJ1-6): KAGVTQTPRYLIKTRGQQVTLSCSPISGHRSVSWYQQTPGQGLQFLFEYFSETQRNKGNFPGRFSGRQFSNSRSEMNVSTLELGDSALYLCASSLAGSSYNSPLHFGNGTRLTVT.

This clonotype was seen more than once but under ten times. V gene TRBV12-3 or TRBV12-4 combines with J gene TRBJ1-5; D is uncertain. Trimming took off 4 bases at V and 1 base at J, with 14 bases between the two ends. The CDR3 length is 16 residues. The CDR3 bases are TGTGCCAGCAGTTATGACCGACCGGAGAGCAATCAGCCCCAGCATTTT. Amino acid sequence: CASSYDRPESNQPQHF.

This clonotype was observed at least ten times. V gene TRBV5-1 combines with J gene TRBJ2-1, with D perhaps TRBD2 (7 bases). V dropped 7 bases and J dropped 3 bases, with 17 bases sitting between them. The CDR3 runs to 15 residues. Germline lookup yields CDR1 SGHRS and CDR2 YFSETQ. The chain's CDR3 is CASGGGGSVYNEQFF. The CDR3 DNA is TGCGCCAGCGGAGGCGGGGGCAGTGTCTACAATGAGCAGTTCTTC.

CDR3 bases: TGCGCCAGCAGCCGAGGGGACCAACAAGAGACCCAGTACTTC. Encoded protein: CASSRGDQQETQYF. J is TRBJ2-5 and V is TRBV5-1; D assignment may be TRBD1 or TRBD2 (5 bases each). With 4 bases removed from V and 2 bases from J, the gap between germline ends came to 12 bases. This CDR3 region has 14 residues. Germline CDR1 reads SGHRS; CDR2 reads YFSETQ.

This rearrangement joins TRBV7-2 to TRBJ2-5, with 13 bases matching TRBD2. The CDR3 totals 15 residues. The V segment lost 5 bases and the J segment 4 bases; nucleotides outside the gene matches: 4. Germline V gene sequence: CDR1 SGHTA, CDR2 FQGNSA. DNA for the CDR3: TGTGCCAGCAGCACTAGCGGGGGGGCCGGAGAGACCCAGTACTTC. Residues: CASSTSGGAGETQYF. The full variable domain, completed using reference TRBV7-2 and TRBJ2-5, is GAGVSQSPSNKVTEKGKDVELRCDPISGHTALYWYRQSLGQGLEFLIYFQGNSAPDKSGLPSDRFSAERTGGSVSTLTIQRTQQEDSAVYLCASSTSGGAGETQYFGPGTRLLVL.

The genes are TRBV20-1 and TRBJ2-5, with D perhaps matching TRBD1 (5 bases). Germline CDR1 DFQATT, CDR2 SNEGSKA (reference sequence). The CDR3 totals 12 residues. V lost 5 bases and J lost 5, with 12 bases in between. CDR3 residues: CSAGAGVETQYF. The DNA for the CDR3 is TGCAGTGCTGGGGCAGGAGTCGAGACCCAGTACTTC.